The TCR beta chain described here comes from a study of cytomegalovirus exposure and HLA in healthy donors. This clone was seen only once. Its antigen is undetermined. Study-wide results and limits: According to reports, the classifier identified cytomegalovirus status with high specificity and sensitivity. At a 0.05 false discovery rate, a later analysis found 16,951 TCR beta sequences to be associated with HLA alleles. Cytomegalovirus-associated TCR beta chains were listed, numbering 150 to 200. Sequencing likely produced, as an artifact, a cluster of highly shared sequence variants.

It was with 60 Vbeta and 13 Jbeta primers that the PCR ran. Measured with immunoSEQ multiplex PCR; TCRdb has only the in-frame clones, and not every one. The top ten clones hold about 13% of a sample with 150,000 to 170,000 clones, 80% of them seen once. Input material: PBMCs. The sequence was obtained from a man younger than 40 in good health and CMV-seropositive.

This CDR3 reads CASSSNSPLHF. CDR3 in DNA: TGTGCCAGCAGCTCGAATTCACCCCTCCACTTT. This chain joins TRBV7-9 and TRBJ1-6; D gene ambiguous. Germline V gene sequence: CDR1 SEHNR, CDR2 FQNEAQ (reference sequence). This CDR3 region has 11 residues. V lost 4 bases and J lost 7, with 2 bases in between. Variable domain in full (rest from reference TRBV7-9 and TRBJ1-6): DTGVSQNPRHKITKRGQNVTFRCDPISEHNRLYWYRQTLGQGPEFLTYFQNEAQLEKSRLLSDRFSAERPKGSFSTLEIQRTEQGDSAMYLCASSSNSPLHFGNGTRLTVT.